These 14 T cell receptor beta chains originate from one sample sequenced in a study of blood T cell repertoires in COVID-19. Sequenced by immunoSEQ multiplex PCR; TCRdb stores in-frame clones only, minus some. The sample includes roughly 200,000 clones, 65% to 85% of them seen just once. Input material: peripheral blood. Receptor source: a woman over 75 with acute or convalescent COVID-19.

The chain combines TRBV6-5 with TRBJ1-5; D unresolved. There are 14 residues in the CDR3. Deletions cut 6 bases from V and 4 bases from J, with 13 bases between. From germline, CDR1 is MNHEY and CDR2 SVGAGI. The CDR3 DNA reads as TGTGCCAGCAGGGATGTCGGGGTGAATCAGCCCCAGCATTTT. This encodes CASRDVGVNQPQHF.

This sequence joins TRBV19 and TRBJ2-2; D not resolved. CDR1 and CDR2 from the germline V gene are LNHDA and SQIVND (reference sequence). The CDR3 covers 15 residues. V lost 3 bases and J 0 bases, leaving 8 bases between the germline ends. CDR3 sequence reads: CASSMTDSNTGELFF. Written as DNA, the CDR3 is TGTGCCAGTAGTATGACCGACTCGAACACCGGGGAGCTGTTTTTT. Combining the CDR3 with reference TRBV19 and TRBJ2-2 gives the whole variable domain DGGITQSPKYLFRKEGQNVTLSCEQNLNHDAMYWYRQDPGQGLRLIYYSQIVNDFQKGDIAEGYSVSREKKESFPLTVTSAQKNPTAFYLCASSMTDSNTGELFFGEGSRLTVL.

This clone was seen just once. The CDR3 protein is CASSPRTGLISYEQYF. The DNA of the CDR3 is TGTGCCAGCAGCCCGAGGACAGGGTTGATATCCTACGAGCAGTACTTC. V is TRBV9 and J is TRBJ2-7, with TRBD1 matching 8 bases. V trimming: 4 bases; J trimming: 1 base; junction bases outside the gene matches: 10. Per germline, CDR1 SGDLS and CDR2 YYNGEE. This CDR3 comprises 16 residues.

For the CDR3, the DNA is TGTGCCAGCTACACAGATCCATATAATTCACCCCTCCACTTT. Translated: CASYTDPYNSPLHF. This chain joins TRBV2 and TRBJ1-6; no firm D call. The V and J ends lost 8 bases and 4 bases respectively, with 12 bases between them. CDR1 is SNHLY, CDR2 FYNNEI, per germline. The CDR3 runs to 14 residues.

In this sample, this clone turned up once. The chain's CDR3 is CASSWDSRRDTQYF. The CDR3 DNA sequence: TGTGCCAGCAGTTGGGACTCGCGTCGGGATACGCAGTATTTT. The chain links TRBV7-8 to TRBJ2-3, with D maybe TRBD2 (6 bases). This CDR3 contains 14 residues. Per germline, CDR1 SGHVS and CDR2 FQNEAQ. Trimming left V 6 bases short and J 6 bases short, with 16 bases between. The whole variable domain, remainder taken from reference TRBV7-8 and TRBJ2-3, is GAGVSQSPRYKVAKRGQDVALRCDPISGHVSLFWYQQALGQGPEFLTYFQNEAQLDKSGLPSDRFFAERPEGSVSTLKIQRTQQEDSAVYLCASSWDSRRDTQYFGPGTRLTVL.

The CDR3 coding sequence is TGTGCCAGCTCACCAGTACCAGCGGGGGGGAGCTCCTACAATGAGCAGTTCTTC. This sequence encodes CASSPVPAGGSSYNEQFF. The rearrangement links TRBV18 to TRBJ2-1; 10 bases align to TRBD2. V trimming: 2 bases; J trimming: 0 bases; junction bases outside the gene matches: 7. The CDR3 has 18 residues. The germline V gene encodes CDR1 KGHSH and CDR2 LQKENI.

The chain is built from TRBV28 and TRBJ1-2; no clear D. CDR1 is MDHEN, CDR2 SYDVKM, per germline. There are 12 residues in the CDR3. Trimming took 4 bases from V and 6 from J, leaving 9 bases between them. This CDR3 reads CASSSALDGYTF. DNA for the CDR3: TGTGCCAGCAGTTCCGCTTTAGATGGCTACACCTTC.

The rearrangement joins TRBV5-5 to TRBJ2-2, with 10 bases lining up with TRBD1. The germline gives CDR1 SGHKS, CDR2 YYEKEE (reference sequence). V was clipped by 4 bases and J by 5 bases; unmatched bases: 5. The CDR3 is 15 residues long. Written as DNA, the CDR3 is TGTGCCAGCAGCCTGGGGACAGGGGATACCGGGGAGCTGTTTTTT. Its protein is CASSLGTGDTGELFF.

The chain links TRBV5-6 to TRBJ2-1; D is perhaps TRBD2 (6 bases). Trimming took 7 bases from V and 8 from J, leaving 22 bases between them. Per the germline V gene, CDR1 is SGHDT and CDR2 is YYEEEE. The CDR3 extends over 15 amino acids. CDR3 DNA: TGTGCCAGCGCCCCTTTCTGGGGAAGGGACTATGAGCAGTTCTTC. Encoded protein: CASAPFWGRDYEQFF.

This chain connects TRBV11-1 to TRBJ2-1, with 9 bases matching TRBD2. The CDR3 is 16 amino acids. In germline, CDR1 is SGHAT, CDR2 FQDESV (reference sequence). V was pared by 1 base and J by 3 bases, with 4 bases of the junction left unmatched. The CDR3 loop is CASSLGASGIYNEQFF. CDR3 nucleotide sequence: TGTGCCAGCAGCTTAGGTGCTAGCGGGATCTACAATGAGCAGTTCTTC.

V usage is TRBV5-1 and J usage is TRBJ1-1, with 7 bases identical to TRBD1. Trimming at V came to 6 bases and at J to 1 base, leaving 0 bases not matched to a gene. Germline values: CDR1 SGHRS, CDR2 YFSETQ. The CDR3 contains 12 residues. Written as DNA, the CDR3 is TGCGCCAGCACAGGGGGGAACACTGAAGCTTTCTTT. It codes for CASTGGNTEAFF.

The J gene is TRBJ1-1, the V gene TRBV2, with D uncertain. Germline V gene lookup returns CDR1 SNHLY and CDR2 FYNNEI. The CDR3 is 14 residues long. V dropped 7 bases and J dropped 2 bases, with 14 bases sitting between them. CDR3 amino acids: CASKGVRLNTEAFF. DNA for the CDR3: TGTGCCAGCAAGGGCGTACGACTAAACACTGAAGCTTTCTTT.

The rearrangement joins TRBV13 to TRBJ1-2; no definite D call. Germline CDR1 and CDR2: PRHDT and FYEKMQ (reference sequence). The CDR3 length is 12 residues. With 3 bases removed from V and 8 bases from J, the gap between germline ends came to 10 bases. The CDR3 DNA is TGTGCCAGCAGCTTGAGGGTTTACGGCTACACCTTC. The encoded protein is CASSLRVYGYTF.

This chain links TRBV5-1 with TRBJ1-5; D unresolved. Trimming took off 4 bases at V and 5 bases at J, with 10 bases between the two ends. The CDR3 sequence is 13 residues long. Germline CDR1 and CDR2: SGHRS and YFSETQ. DNA for the CDR3: TGCGCCAGCAGCCTCTCCCTCCATCAGCCCCAGCATTTT. This codes for CASSLSLHQPQHF.